The source of this T cell receptor (beta chain) is a study of blood T cell repertoires in COVID-19. The CDR3 is made up of 15 amino acids. The V end lost 3 bases, the J end lost 0 bases, and 9 bases lay between the germline ends. From germline, CDR1 is SGHTA and CDR2 FQGNSA. Clones were read by immunoSEQ multiplex PCR, and TCRdb kept only the in-frame ones, dropping some. The sample carries about 260,000 clones, roughly 80% recorded once. The chain links TRBV7-2 to TRBJ2-1; D is undetermined. This receptor was taken from a woman between 45 and 65 years old who had recovered from COVID-19. The sample taken for sequencing was peripheral blood. CDR3 sequence (DNA): TGTGCCAGCAGCTTGACTGGAAGCTCCTACAATGAGCAGTTCTTC. It is translated as CASSLTGSSYNEQFF.